This T cell receptor beta chain was identified in a study of T cells expressing NK-cell markers. Study at large: Sorted CD3+CD56-NKG2C+, CD3+CD56+NKG2C- and CD3+CD56+NKG2C+ T cells were the source of the TCR beta repertoires.

Germline CDR1 SGHRS, CDR2 YFSETQ. The CDR3 is 16 amino acids. Each CDR3 protein gets one entry in TCRdb, which reprocessed the 5' RACE reads and gives no DNA. The sample includes 500,000 or so distinct CDR3 sequences. The TCR sequence derives from a man younger than 30 in good health. Material: blood T cells: a sorted CD56 or NKG2C T cell subset, CD4+ or CD8+ T cells, or bulk PBMC T cells (not recorded which). The chain combines TRBV5-1 with TRBJ2-7; TCRdb's D call of TRBD1 is untestable without DNA. CDR3 residues: CASSLALGPGNYEQYF.